These T cell receptor beta chains were read from a single sample in a study of OX40 agonist ivuxolimab in advanced cancers. Assay: immunoSEQ multiplex PCR; the TCRdb copy retains only in-frame clones and omits some. The data show about 99,000 clones, about 91% seen once. The sample consisted of CD4+ or CD8+ T cells sorted from blood, taken in a trial of the OX40 agonist ivuxolimab. Receptors originate from an adult with an advanced solid tumor such as melanoma, head and neck, liver or kidney cancer. CDR3s include the opening cysteine and the closing phenylalanine or tryptophan. The order of the fields is clone size, D gene, V gene, CDR3 length, J gene, CDR3 DNA, CDR3 protein. A D gene is named only where the DNA matches it firmly. Only some rows state a clone size, as once, few, many or a class for expanded clones.

size: once
D: NA
V: TRBV20-1
length: 10
J: TRBJ2-1
DNA: TGCAGTGCCCGCAGCAATGAGCAGTTCTTC
CDR3: CSARSNEQFF

size: NA
D: NA
V: TRBV7-2
length: 15
J: TRBJ2-7
DNA: TGTGCCAGCAGCTTAGGGGGGACTTTCTCCTACGAGCAGTACTTC
CDR3: CASSLGGTFSYEQYF

size: NA
D: NA
V: TRBV18
length: 14
J: TRBJ2-5
DNA: TGTGCCAGCTCACCTAGGACCCGGGCGGAGACCCAGTACTTC
CDR3: CASSPRTRAETQYF

size: NA
D: NA
V: TRBV5-1
length: 14
J: TRBJ2-3
DNA: TGCGCCAGCAGAGTCCACCCGAGCACAGATACGCAGTATTTT
CDR3: CASRVHPSTDTQYF

size: NA
D: NA
V: TRBV29-1
length: 13
J: TRBJ2-5
DNA: TGCAGCGTTGAGTCCCGGTCACAAGAGACCCAGTACTTC
CDR3: CSVESRSQETQYF

size: NA
D: NA
V: TRBV9
length: 13
J: TRBJ2-7
DNA: TGTGCCAGCAGCGGTGGGCCGGTGGGCGAGCAGTACTTC
CDR3: CASSGGPVGEQYF

size: NA
D: TRBD1
V: TRBV6-6
length: 16
J: TRBJ2-7
DNA: TGTGCCAGCAGGGGGGGACAGGGGGCCAGGTCCTACGAGCAGTACTTC
CDR3: CASRGGQGARSYEQYF

size: NA
D: NA
V: TRBV21-1
length: 13
J: TRBJ2-7
DNA: TGTGCCAGCAGCAAAAGAAGAAGGTACGAGCAGTACTTC
CDR3: CASSKRRRYEQYF

size: NA
D: TRBD2
V: TRBV28
length: 12
J: TRBJ2-3
DNA: TGTGCCAGCAGACCACTAGCGGGACGATGGTATTTT
CDR3: CASRPLAGRWYF

size: NA
D: NA
V: TRBV10-3
length: 16
J: TRBJ2-2
DNA: TGTGCCATCAGTGCCCCACGACTTGGGAACACCGGGGAGCTGTTTTTT
CDR3: CAISAPRLGNTGELFF

size: NA
D: NA
V: TRBV19
length: 16
J: TRBJ1-5
DNA: TGTGCCAGTAGTATAGCCTCTGGGGAGAGCAATCAGCCCCAGCATTTT
CDR3: CASSIASGESNQPQHF

size: NA
D: TRBD2
V: TRBV18
length: 15
J: TRBJ2-3
DNA: TGTGCCAGCTCACTAATTAGCGGGAGCACAGATACGCAGTATTTT
CDR3: CASSLISGSTDTQYF

size: once
D: TRBD2
V: TRBV7-2
length: 16
J: TRBJ2-7
DNA: TGTGCCAGCAGCCGTTTAGCGGGAGGGAGCTCCTACGAGCAGTACTTC
CDR3: CASSRLAGGSSYEQYF

size: NA
D: NA
V: TRBV14
length: 21
J: TRBJ2-6
DNA: TGTGCCAGCAGCCAAGATAGGGGAGATTATTCCCTTAGCTCTGGGGCCAACGTCCTGACTTTC
CDR3: CASSQDRGDYSLSSGANVLTF

size: NA
D: NA
V: TRBV4-2
length: 15
J: TRBJ1-5
DNA: TGTGCCAGCAGCCAAGACTGGGGGCGCAATCAGCCCCAGCATTTT
CDR3: CASSQDWGRNQPQHF

size: NA
D: NA
V: TRBV27
length: 14
J: TRBJ1-6
DNA: TGTGCCAGCAGGTCGGACTCCTATAATTCACCCCTCCACTTT
CDR3: CASRSDSYNSPLHF

size: NA
D: NA
V: TRBV7-9
length: 13
J: TRBJ2-3
DNA: TGTGCCAGCACGGAGGGGAGCACAGATACGCAGTATTTT
CDR3: CASTEGSTDTQYF

size: few
D: NA
V: TRBV28
length: 17
J: TRBJ2-3
DNA: TGTGCCAGCAGTTCACCTAATCTAGGGAGGAGCACAGATACGCAGTATTTT
CDR3: CASSSPNLGRSTDTQYF

size: NA
D: NA
V: TRBV11-2
length: 12
J: TRBJ2-1
DNA: TGTGCCAGCAGCTTAGTGGGGAATGAGCAGTTCTTC
CDR3: CASSLVGNEQFF

size: NA
D: NA
V: TRBV30
length: 14
J: TRBJ2-5
DNA: TGTGCCTGGGGCGGGCGGAAGACCCAAGAGACCCAGTACTTC
CDR3: CAWGGRKTQETQYF

size: NA
D: NA
V: TRBV5-5
length: 15
J: TRBJ2-1
DNA: TGTGCCAGCAGCTTGCTACGGGACTCCTACAATGAGCAGTTCTTC
CDR3: CASSLLRDSYNEQFF

size: NA
D: TRBD1
V: TRBV7-9
length: 17
J: TRBJ2-5
DNA: TGTGCCAGCAGCTTATGGACAGGGGTTCAGTACCAAGAGACCCAGTACTTC
CDR3: CASSLWTGVQYQETQYF

size: NA
D: TRBD2
V: TRBV6-1
length: 11
J: TRBJ2-5
DNA: TGTGCCGTACAGCGGGGGGAGACCCAGTACTTC
CDR3: CAVQRGETQYF

size: once
D: NA
V: TRBV18
length: 14
J: TRBJ2-5
DNA: TGTGCCAGCTCACCATTCGCAACTGGGGAGACCCAGTACTTC
CDR3: CASSPFATGETQYF

size: NA
D: TRBD1
V: TRBV6-1
length: 15
J: TRBJ1-5
DNA: TGTGCCAGCAACCGGAAGGGAGGGGGCAGTCAGCCCCAGCATTTT
CDR3: CASNRKGGGSQPQHF

size: NA
D: NA
V: TRBV15
length: 15
J: TRBJ2-7
DNA: TGTGCCACCAGCAGAGCCCGGGTGAGCTCCTACGAGCAGTACTTC
CDR3: CATSRARVSSYEQYF

size: NA
D: NA
V: TRBV7-5
length: 17
J: TRBJ1-2
DNA: TGTGCCAGAAGCTCTAAGTTGTGTGCAGGGGAGGCTCATGGCTACACCTTC
CDR3: CARSSKLCAGEAHGYTF

size: NA
D: NA
V: TRBV7-2
length: 14
J: TRBJ2-5
DNA: TGTGCCAGCAGTCTCAGCGGCGGCCAAGAGACCCAGTACTTC
CDR3: CASSLSGGQETQYF

size: NA
D: TRBD2
V: TRBV7-3
length: 15
J: TRBJ2-2
DNA: TGTGCCAGCAGCTTAAGCAGGGAGGGCACCGGGGAGCTGTTTTTT
CDR3: CASSLSREGTGELFF

size: once
D: TRBD1
V: TRBV19
length: 16
J: TRBJ1-2
DNA: TGTGCCAGTAGTCCCCGACAGGGTCTTTCGGCCTATGGCTACACCTTC
CDR3: CASSPRQGLSAYGYTF

size: NA
D: NA
V: TRBV5-1
length: 14
J: TRBJ2-3
DNA: TGCGCCAGCAGCTCCACAGGAAACACAGATACGCAGTATTTT
CDR3: CASSSTGNTDTQYF

size: few
D: TRBD2
V: TRBV11-2
length: 15
J: TRBJ2-7
DNA: TGTGCCAGCAGCTTTGGACTAGCGGGGACCTACGAGCAGTACTTC
CDR3: CASSFGLAGTYEQYF

size: NA
D: NA
V: TRBV7-9
length: 15
J: TRBJ1-3
DNA: TGTGCCAGCAGCCAAGATCTCAGGTTTGGAAACACCATATATTTT
CDR3: CASSQDLRFGNTIYF

size: NA
D: TRBD1
V: TRBV4-3
length: 13
J: TRBJ1-2
DNA: TGCGCCAGCAGCCCGGACAGGGAGAGGGGCTACACCTTC
CDR3: CASSPDRERGYTF

size: NA
D: NA
V: TRBV15
length: 14
J: TRBJ2-5
DNA: TGTGCCACCAGCAGAGGTCGGTCCGGGCAGACCCAGTACTTC
CDR3: CATSRGRSGQTQYF

size: NA
D: TRBD2
V: TRBV5-5
length: 18
J: TRBJ2-7
DNA: TGTGCCAGCAGCATCGACAGGGTCCCTAGCGGGAGTTCCTACGAGCAGTACTTC
CDR3: CASSIDRVPSGSSYEQYF

size: NA
D: TRBD1
V: TRBV11-3
length: 15
J: TRBJ2-7
DNA: TGTGTCAGCAGCCTGGGGACAGGGGGATCGTACGAGCAGTACTTC
CDR3: CVSSLGTGGSYEQYF

size: NA
D: NA
V: TRBV28
length: 17
J: TRBJ2-3
DNA: TGTGCCAGCAGACCCGCCGGGGGATACTATAGCACAGATACGCAGTATTTT
CDR3: CASRPAGGYYSTDTQYF

size: NA
D: NA
V: TRBV12-1
length: 16
J: TRBJ2-4
DNA: TGTGCCAGCGTTGAACTCCCGGGTACCCCCAAAAACATTCAGTACTTC
CDR3: CASVELPGTPKNIQYF

size: NA
D: TRBD1
V: TRBV7-9
length: 14
J: TRBJ2-7
DNA: TGTGCCAGCAGCAAAACAGGGGGCTCCTACGAGCAGTACTTC
CDR3: CASSKTGGSYEQYF

size: NA
D: NA
V: TRBV28
length: 15
J: TRBJ2-7
DNA: TGTGCCAGCAGGTCAGCGGGGACAGGACCTGGCGAGCAGTACTTC
CDR3: CASRSAGTGPGEQYF

size: NA
D: NA
V: TRBV7-2
length: 16
J: TRBJ1-3
DNA: TGTGCCAGCAGCTTAGGCTCGCACCGGACTGGAAACACCATATATTTT
CDR3: CASSLGSHRTGNTIYF

size: once
D: TRBD2
V: TRBV5-1
length: 16
J: TRBJ2-2
DNA: TGCGCCAGCATATGGACTAGCGGGACCAACACCGGGGAGCTGTTTTTT
CDR3: CASIWTSGTNTGELFF

size: NA
D: TRBD1
V: TRBV19
length: 15
J: TRBJ2-7
DNA: TGTGCCAGTAGTAGGGGACAGGGGGCAACCTACGAGCAGTACTTC
CDR3: CASSRGQGATYEQYF

size: NA
D: NA
V: TRBV4-3
length: 15
J: TRBJ2-1
DNA: TGCGCCAGCAGCCAAGCCCGGACTGTTCTAGAGGAGCAGTTCTTC
CDR3: CASSQARTVLEEQFF

size: NA
D: NA
V: TRBV28
length: 13
J: TRBJ2-3
DNA: TGTGCCAGCAGTTTAACCCACACAGATACGCAGTATTTT
CDR3: CASSLTHTDTQYF

size: NA
D: TRBD1
V: TRBV28
length: 15
J: TRBJ2-1
DNA: TGTGCCAGCCAGAGCCGACAGGGCCCTTACAATGAGCAGTTCTTC
CDR3: CASQSRQGPYNEQFF

size: NA
D: TRBD2
V: TRBV5-6
length: 15
J: TRBJ2-7
DNA: TGTGCCAGCAGCTTGACTAGCGGGTCCCCCTACGAGCAGTACTTC
CDR3: CASSLTSGSPYEQYF

size: few
D: TRBD2
V: TRBV9
length: 13
J: TRBJ2-5
DNA: TGTGCCAGAGAACTAGCGGCACAAGAGACCCAGTACTTC
CDR3: CARELAAQETQYF

size: NA
D: NA
V: TRBV19
length: 13
J: TRBJ2-7
DNA: TGTGCCAGTACCGATACGTACAGGGACGAGCAGTACTTC
CDR3: CASTDTYRDEQYF

size: NA
D: TRBD2
V: TRBV6-5
length: 13
J: TRBJ2-1
DNA: TGTGCCACCCTGACTAGCGGGACAAATGAGCAGTTCTTC
CDR3: CATLTSGTNEQFF

size: NA
D: NA
V: TRBV27
length: 15
J: TRBJ1-2
DNA: TGTGCCAGCTCCTTCACGGCAGCCCCAATGTATGGCTACACCTTC
CDR3: CASSFTAAPMYGYTF

size: NA
D: NA
V: TRBV20-1
length: 10
J: TRBJ2-1
DNA: TGCAGTGCTGTAGAGTATGAGCAGTTCTTC
CDR3: CSAVEYEQFF

size: NA
D: NA
V: TRBV4-1
length: 12
J: TRBJ2-1
DNA: TGCGCCAGTCCTCTTAGGTACAATGAGCAGTTCTTC
CDR3: CASPLRYNEQFF

size: NA
D: NA
V: TRBV27
length: 14
J: TRBJ2-5
DNA: TGTGCCAGCAGTTTAATTCCCCCAGGGGAGACCCAGTACTTC
CDR3: CASSLIPPGETQYF